This TCR beta chain emerged from a study of cytomegalovirus exposure and HLA in healthy donors. Findings and limits, study-wide: Cytomegalovirus status was reportedly diagnosed by the classifier with high sensitivity and specificity.

In the PCR, 60 Vbeta and 13 Jbeta primers were used. Only in-frame clones appear in the TCRdb table, and some are missing; sequencing was by immunoSEQ multiplex PCR. The sample records some 99,000 clones, about 80% being singletons. As regards this clone: Antigen specificity is unknown. Additional DNA sequences in this sample encode the identical CDR3.

Germline CDR1 reads SEHNR; CDR2 reads FQNEAQ (reference sequence). V gave up 5 bases and J gave up 7 bases; unmatched junction bases: 13. This CDR3 has 16 residues. This rearrangement joins TRBV7-9 to TRBJ2-1; 8 bases agree with TRBD2. The receptor comes from a middle-aged man in good health and CMV-seronegative. Sequencing was performed on PBMCs. CDR3 sequence (DNA): TGTGCCAGCAGCCCGACTAAACGGGGGGGCGAGAATGAGCAGTTCTTC. Its protein product is CASSPTKRGGENEQFF.